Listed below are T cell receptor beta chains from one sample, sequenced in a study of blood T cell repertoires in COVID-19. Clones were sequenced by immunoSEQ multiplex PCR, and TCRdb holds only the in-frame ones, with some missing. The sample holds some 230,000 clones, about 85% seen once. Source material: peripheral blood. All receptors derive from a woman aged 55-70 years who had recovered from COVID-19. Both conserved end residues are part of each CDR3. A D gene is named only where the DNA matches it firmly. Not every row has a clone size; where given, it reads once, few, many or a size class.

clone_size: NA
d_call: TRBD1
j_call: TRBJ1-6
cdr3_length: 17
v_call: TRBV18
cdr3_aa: CASSPPVPGGWNSPLHF
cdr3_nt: TGTGCCAGCTCACCACCGGTACCAGGGGGTTGGAATTCACCCCTCCACTTT

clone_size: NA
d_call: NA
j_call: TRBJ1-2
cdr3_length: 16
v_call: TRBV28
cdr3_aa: CASSPRRGISNYGYTF
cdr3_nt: TGTGCCAGCAGTCCCCGTCGGGGGATTTCTAACTATGGCTACACCTTC

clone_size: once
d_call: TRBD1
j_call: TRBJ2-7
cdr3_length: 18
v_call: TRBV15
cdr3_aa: CATSRWTGGTFLPYEQYF
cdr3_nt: TGTGCCACCAGCAGATGGACAGGCGGTACTTTCCTACCCTACGAGCAGTACTTC

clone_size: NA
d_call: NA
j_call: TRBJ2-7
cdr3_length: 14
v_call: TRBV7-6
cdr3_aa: CASSLVTATGEQYF
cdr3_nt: TGTGCCAGCAGCTTAGTGACTGCCACCGGCGAGCAGTACTTC

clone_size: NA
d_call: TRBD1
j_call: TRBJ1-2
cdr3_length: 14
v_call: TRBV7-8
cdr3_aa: CASSPRTGSYGYTF
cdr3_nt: TGTGCCAGCAGCCCGAGGACAGGATCCTATGGCTACACCTTC

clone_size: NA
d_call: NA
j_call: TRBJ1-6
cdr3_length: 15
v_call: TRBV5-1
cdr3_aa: CASSPTGRGNSPLHF
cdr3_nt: TGCGCCAGCAGCCCCACCGGCAGGGGTAATTCACCCCTCCACTTT

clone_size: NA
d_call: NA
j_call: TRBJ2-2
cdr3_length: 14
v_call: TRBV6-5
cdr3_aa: CASKGQGHYGELFF
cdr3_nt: TGTGCCAGCAAGGGGCAGGGGCATTACGGGGAGCTGTTTTTT

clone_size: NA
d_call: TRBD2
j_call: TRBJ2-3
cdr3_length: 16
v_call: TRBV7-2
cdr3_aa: CASSTFSGGAVDTQYF
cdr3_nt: TGTGCCAGCAGCACCTTTAGCGGGGGGGCTGTAGATACGCAGTATTTT

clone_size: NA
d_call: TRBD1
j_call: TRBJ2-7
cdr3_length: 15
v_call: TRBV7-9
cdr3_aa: CASSFSGQGSYEQYF
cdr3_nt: TGTGCCAGCAGCTTTTCCGGACAGGGTTCCTACGAGCAGTACTTC

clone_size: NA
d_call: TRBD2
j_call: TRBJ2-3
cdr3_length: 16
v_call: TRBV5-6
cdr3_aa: CASSPGLAGGADTQYF
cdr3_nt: TGTGCCAGCAGTCCCGGACTAGCGGGGGGCGCAGATACGCAGTATTTT